What follows are 8 T cell receptor beta chains derived from one specimen sequenced in a study of shared clonotypes between healthy human individuals. Clones were sequenced by immunoSEQ multiplex PCR, and TCRdb holds only the in-frame ones, with some missing. The sample consists of about 480,000 clones, about three quarters of them appearing once. Sequenced sample: PBMCs. These receptors originate from a woman aged 40 to 50 in good health. Some clones in this sample may be carry-over from other donors' samples.

The chain recombines TRBV5-1 with TRBJ2-1; the match to TRBD2 covers 10 bases. The CDR3 loop spans 16 amino acids. With V trimmed by 0 bases and J by 6 bases, 6 bases remained unmatched. Per germline, CDR1 SGHRS and CDR2 YFSETQ. The CDR3: CASSLAASGGINEQFF. CDR3 in DNA: TGCGCCAGCAGCTTGGCAGCTAGCGGGGGTATCAATGAGCAGTTCTTC.

Only one count was recorded for this clone. The genes are TRBV6-1 and TRBJ2-3, with D maybe TRBD1 (5 bases). The germline gives CDR1 MNHNS, CDR2 SASEGT. The CDR3 has 14 residues. V dropped 6 bases and J dropped 2 bases, with 12 bases sitting between them. Written as DNA, the CDR3 is TGTGCCAGCAGCAGGGAAAAAGACACAGATACGCAGTATTTT. It encodes CASSREKDTDTQYF.

The rearrangement joins TRBV30 to TRBJ1-2; D remains unclear. CDR1 GTSNPN and CDR2 SVGIG come from the germline V gene (reference sequence). This CDR3 is 11 amino acids long. Trimming removed 8 bases at V and 8 bases at J, with 15 bases between. The CDR3 reads CARETAGGYTF. The DNA for the CDR3 is TGTGCCCGGGAGACGGCGGGGGGCTACACCTTC.

This sequence joins TRBV5-5 and TRBJ2-5, with 7 bases lining up with TRBD1. The CDR3 covers 15 residues. V trimming: 4 bases; J trimming: 5 bases; junction bases outside the gene matches: 11. In germline, CDR1 is SGHKS, CDR2 YYEKEE (reference sequence). The CDR3 region is CASSPGRQGLETQYF. DNA for the CDR3: TGTGCCAGCAGCCCCGGCCGACAGGGCCTTGAGACCCAGTACTTC.

V gene TRBV5-1 combines with J gene TRBJ1-1, with unresolved D. This CDR3 spans 14 amino acids. Trimming shortened V by 1 base and J by 1 base, and 8 bases separated the two germline ends. Germline V gene data show CDR1 as SGHRS and CDR2 as YFSETQ. In nucleotides, the CDR3 is TGCGCCAGCAGCTTGCACAACCCGAACACTGAAGCTTTCTTT. It yields the protein CASSLHNPNTEAFF.

The chain employs TRBV5-1 and TRBJ2-1; 12 nucleotides align to TRBD2. Germline V CDR1 and CDR2: SGHRS, YFSETQ. The CDR3 loop spans 15 amino acids. The V segment lost 3 bases and the J segment 5 bases; nucleotides outside the gene matches: 3. CDR3 residues: CASSSWTSGNNEQFF. The CDR3 DNA reads as TGCGCCAGCAGCTCCTGGACTAGCGGGAACAATGAGCAGTTCTTC.

The genes are TRBV4-2 and TRBJ2-7; no firm D call. V was cut by 0 bases and J by 2 bases, with 11 bases left in between. The CDR3 runs to 15 residues. In germline, CDR1 is LGHNA, CDR2 YNFKEQ. The CDR3 sequence: CASSQDLVGAYEQYF. CDR3 sequence (DNA): TGTGCCAGCAGCCAAGATTTGGTCGGTGCCTACGAGCAGTACTTC.

In its sample, this clone was seen a few times. The V call is TRBV7-9, the J call TRBJ2-7, with 8 bases aligning to TRBD2. This CDR3 is 16 amino acids long. V shed 1 base, J shed 4 bases, and the junction held 9 bases outside the gene matches. Germline CDR1 is SEHNR and CDR2 is FQNEAQ (reference sequence). For the CDR3, the DNA is TGTGCCAGCAGCTTAGAGGGCGGGGGGAGCCGGTACGAGCAGTACTTC. Amino acids: CASSLEGGGSRYEQYF.